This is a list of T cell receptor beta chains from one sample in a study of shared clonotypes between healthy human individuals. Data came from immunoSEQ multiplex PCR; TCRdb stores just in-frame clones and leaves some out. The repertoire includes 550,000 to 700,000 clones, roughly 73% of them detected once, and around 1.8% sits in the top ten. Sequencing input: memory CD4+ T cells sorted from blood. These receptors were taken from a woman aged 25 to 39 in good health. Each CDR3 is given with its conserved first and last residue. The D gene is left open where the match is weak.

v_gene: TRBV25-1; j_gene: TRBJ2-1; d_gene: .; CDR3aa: CASSESGFPGNEQFF
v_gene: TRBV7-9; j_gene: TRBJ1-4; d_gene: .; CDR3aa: CASTQAFNEKLFF
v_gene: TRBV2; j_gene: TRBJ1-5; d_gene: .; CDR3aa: CASSEATASNQPQHF
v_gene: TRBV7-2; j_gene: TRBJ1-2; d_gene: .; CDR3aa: CASSSQINYGYTF
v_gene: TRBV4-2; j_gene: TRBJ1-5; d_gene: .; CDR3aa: CASSQDSHVGNQPQHF
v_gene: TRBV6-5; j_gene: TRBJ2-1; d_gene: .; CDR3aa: CASSYSFADSYNEQFF
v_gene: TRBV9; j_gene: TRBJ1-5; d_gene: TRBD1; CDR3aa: CASSTTGDSNQPQHF
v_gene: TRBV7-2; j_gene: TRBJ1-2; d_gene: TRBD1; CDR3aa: CASSFPGQGNYGYTF
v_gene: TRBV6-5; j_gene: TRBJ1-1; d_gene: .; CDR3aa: CASSYFQTGRNTEAFF
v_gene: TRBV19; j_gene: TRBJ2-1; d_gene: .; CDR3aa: CASSPEGITYNEQFF
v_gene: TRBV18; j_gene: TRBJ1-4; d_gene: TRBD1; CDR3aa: CASSPPGQGAFGEKLFF
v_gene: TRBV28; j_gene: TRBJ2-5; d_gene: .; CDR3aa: CASRKGEETQYF
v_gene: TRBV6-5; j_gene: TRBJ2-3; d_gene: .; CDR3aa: CASSYGPAGTQYF
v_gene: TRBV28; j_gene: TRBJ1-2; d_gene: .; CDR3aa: CASSFRGKNYGYTF
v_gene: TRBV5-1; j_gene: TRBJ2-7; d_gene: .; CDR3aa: CASSLMGELNEQYF
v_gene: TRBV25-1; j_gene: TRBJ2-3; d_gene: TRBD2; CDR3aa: CASSLGTSGRGTADTQYF
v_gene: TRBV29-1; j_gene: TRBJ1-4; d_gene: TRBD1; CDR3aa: CSVGPLGEGADEKLFF
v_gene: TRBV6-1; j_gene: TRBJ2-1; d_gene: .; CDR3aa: CASSSQGSSYNEQFF
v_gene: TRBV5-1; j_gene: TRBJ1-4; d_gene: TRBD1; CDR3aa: CASSSQGAGEKLFF
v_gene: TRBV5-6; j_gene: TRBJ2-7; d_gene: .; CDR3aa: CASSLALVSGEQYF
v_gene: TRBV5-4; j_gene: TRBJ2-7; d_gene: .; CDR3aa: CASSLDIASSYEQYF
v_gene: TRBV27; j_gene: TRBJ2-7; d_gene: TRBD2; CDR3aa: CASSPRTSGSSYEQYF
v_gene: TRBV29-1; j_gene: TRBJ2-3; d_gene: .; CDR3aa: CSVEDSAARFSSKWSTDTQYF
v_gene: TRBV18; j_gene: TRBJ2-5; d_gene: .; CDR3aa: CASSPPNAGFGETQYF
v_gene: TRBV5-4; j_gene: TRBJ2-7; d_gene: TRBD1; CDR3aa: CASSPGQGGYEQYF
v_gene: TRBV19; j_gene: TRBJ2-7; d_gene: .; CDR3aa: CASSIPGASSYEQYF
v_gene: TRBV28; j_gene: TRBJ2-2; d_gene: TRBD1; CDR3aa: CASSSGQGWERTGELFF
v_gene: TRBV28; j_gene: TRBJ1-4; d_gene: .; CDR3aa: CASSAGSYNEKLFF
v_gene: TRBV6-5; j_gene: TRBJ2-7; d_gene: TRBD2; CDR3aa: CASSYVGGPVEQYF
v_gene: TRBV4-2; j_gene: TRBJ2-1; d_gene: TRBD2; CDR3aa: CASSQVLGTSGNEQFF
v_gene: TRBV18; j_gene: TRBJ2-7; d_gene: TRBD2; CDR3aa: CASSPGTSGYEQYF
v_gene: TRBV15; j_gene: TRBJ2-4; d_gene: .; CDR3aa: CATSRKGTDLAKNIQYF
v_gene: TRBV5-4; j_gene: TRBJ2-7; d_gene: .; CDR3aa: CASSNLGSGVSYEQYF
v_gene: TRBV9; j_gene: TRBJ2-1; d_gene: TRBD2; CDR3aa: CASSVTSGRPPNEQFF
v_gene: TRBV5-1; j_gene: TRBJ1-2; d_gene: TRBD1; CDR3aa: CASSMGQGFYGYTF
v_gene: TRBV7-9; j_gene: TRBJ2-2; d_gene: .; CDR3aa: CASSSRVGDTGELFF
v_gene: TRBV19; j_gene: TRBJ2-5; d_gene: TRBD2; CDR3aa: CASSRTSKETQYF
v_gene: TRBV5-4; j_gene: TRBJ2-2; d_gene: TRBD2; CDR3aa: CASSRGTSGPTGELFF
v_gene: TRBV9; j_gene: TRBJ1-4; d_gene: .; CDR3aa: CASSVGTGTNEKLFF
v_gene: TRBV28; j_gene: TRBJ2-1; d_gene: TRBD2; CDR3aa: CASSVTGTSVDEQFF
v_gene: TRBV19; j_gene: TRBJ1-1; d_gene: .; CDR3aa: CASSMLGSPGEAFF
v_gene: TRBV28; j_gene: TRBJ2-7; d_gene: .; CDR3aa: CASKRGGASYEQYF
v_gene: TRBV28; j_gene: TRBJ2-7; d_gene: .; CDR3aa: CASSLVYEQYF
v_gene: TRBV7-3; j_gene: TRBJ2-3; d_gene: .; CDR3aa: CASSLKGGGPGTARPDTQYF
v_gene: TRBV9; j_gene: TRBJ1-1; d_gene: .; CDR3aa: CASSVIGDTEAFF
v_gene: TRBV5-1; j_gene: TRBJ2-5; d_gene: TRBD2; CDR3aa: CASSFSGRAQETQYF
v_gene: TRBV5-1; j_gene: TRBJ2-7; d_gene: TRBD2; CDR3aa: CASSLDIRTSGYYEQYF
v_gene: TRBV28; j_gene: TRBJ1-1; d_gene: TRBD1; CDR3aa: CASSLYWTGPPTEAFF
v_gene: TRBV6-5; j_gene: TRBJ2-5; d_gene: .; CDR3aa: CASSYQETQYF
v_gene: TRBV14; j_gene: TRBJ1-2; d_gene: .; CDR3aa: CASSPPGDPEAIYGYTF